This T cell receptor (beta chain) was identified in a study of shared clonotypes between healthy human individuals. This clone was detected many times. The antigen remains undetermined. This specimen includes other DNA sequences encoding the same CDR3. Among the unsorted PBMC samples, replicate PCRs used around 0.3 ug DNA, 30,000 to 35,000 T cell genomes. Study processing details: ImmunoSEQ only sent back junction sequences with no quality scores, so filtering was done differently. Generated by immunoSEQ multiplex PCR, the TCRdb table keeps only in-frame clones and is missing some. The V and J calls and clone size were taken over from that table, and D and trimming were inferred from the DNA. Altogether about half a million clones are present, 81% being singletons, with the ten largest covering roughly an eighth. General study points: Researchers sampled only blood; tissue repertoires likely differ.

The CDR3 is made up of 17 amino acids. V was clipped by 1 base and J by 9 bases; unmatched bases: 9. Germline lookup yields CDR1 SGHNT and CDR2 YYREEE (reference sequence). Sequencing used PBMCs. The receptor's source is a woman in her 40s in good health. Some clones in this sample may be carry-over from other donors' samples. The chain joins TRBV5-4 to TRBJ2-1; 14 bases map to TRBD2. The CDR3 protein is CASSLRLAGGSGIEQFF. The CDR3 DNA is TGTGCCAGCAGCTTGCGACTAGCGGGAGGGTCAGGGATTGAGCAGTTCTTC.